In this sample, the clone carrying this T cell receptor beta chain turned up a few times. Antigen: not known. The entry originates in a study of response to subunit inactivated influenza vaccine. Findings and limits, study-wide: New T cells are recruited in small numbers by each seasonal influenza vaccination, according to the authors' suggestion.

The germline CDR1 and CDR2 sequences are SGHRS and YFSETQ. Losses at the gene ends were 2 bases for V and 0 bases for J; bases not matched to a gene: 4. The CDR3 totals 17 residues. TCRdb used MiXCR to reprocess the RT-PCR reads, holding one entry per CDR3 protein. The table lists approximately 700,000 distinct CDR3 sequences, roughly 14% of them singletons. The origin of this receptor is a man in his fifties or sixties who received an inactivated influenza vaccine. The input for sequencing was PBMCs from blood, taken approximately 13 days after vaccination. The V and J genes are TRBV5-1 and TRBJ2-6; 8 bases line up with TRBD1. CDR3 in amino acids: CASSFGTGLSGANVLTF. The CDR3 DNA reads as TGCGCCAGCAGCTTCGGGACAGGACTCTCTGGGGCCAACGTCCTGACTTTC.